The source of this T cell receptor (beta chain) is a study of vaccination effects on CD4 cells after COVID-19. Study context: Pre-vaccine samples were drawn 16 days and one week before the first dose. General study points: The post-vaccine spike-reactive clones of convalescents showed a predominance of new vaccine-induced clones. Early timepoints after infection were absent, and convalescent patients were few in the study.

Under the ViraFEST assay, PBMC were stimulated with viral peptide pools so that antigen-specific CD4+ T cells expanded. Sequencing was performed afterwards. Between days 9 and 10 of culture, CD4+ T cells were separated out. From March to December 2020, the person had a SARS-CoV-2 infection that was confirmed by PCR. Days 3 and 7 were when half the medium was replaced with IL-2 medium. Germline V gene sequence: CDR1 SGHRS, CDR2 YFSETQ. Trimming stripped 5 bases from V and 1 base from J, with 12 bases between. This CDR3 is 14 amino acids long. This clone was observed a handful of times. What it binds is not known. This table comes from immunoSEQ multiplex PCR, and its TCRdb copy is limited to in-frame clones, with some not included. The table has around 28,000 clones, roughly 72% seen once.

The chain couples TRBV5-1 to TRBJ1-1; D unresolved. Source: CD4+ T cells from PBMCs cultured with SARS-CoV-2 spike peptides, taken before COVID-19 vaccination. The TCR originated in a human donor who had a prior SARS-CoV-2 infection. CDR3 sequence reads: CASSWGRENTEAFF. The CDR3 DNA is TGCGCCAGCAGTTGGGGTCGGGAGAACACTGAAGCTTTCTTT.